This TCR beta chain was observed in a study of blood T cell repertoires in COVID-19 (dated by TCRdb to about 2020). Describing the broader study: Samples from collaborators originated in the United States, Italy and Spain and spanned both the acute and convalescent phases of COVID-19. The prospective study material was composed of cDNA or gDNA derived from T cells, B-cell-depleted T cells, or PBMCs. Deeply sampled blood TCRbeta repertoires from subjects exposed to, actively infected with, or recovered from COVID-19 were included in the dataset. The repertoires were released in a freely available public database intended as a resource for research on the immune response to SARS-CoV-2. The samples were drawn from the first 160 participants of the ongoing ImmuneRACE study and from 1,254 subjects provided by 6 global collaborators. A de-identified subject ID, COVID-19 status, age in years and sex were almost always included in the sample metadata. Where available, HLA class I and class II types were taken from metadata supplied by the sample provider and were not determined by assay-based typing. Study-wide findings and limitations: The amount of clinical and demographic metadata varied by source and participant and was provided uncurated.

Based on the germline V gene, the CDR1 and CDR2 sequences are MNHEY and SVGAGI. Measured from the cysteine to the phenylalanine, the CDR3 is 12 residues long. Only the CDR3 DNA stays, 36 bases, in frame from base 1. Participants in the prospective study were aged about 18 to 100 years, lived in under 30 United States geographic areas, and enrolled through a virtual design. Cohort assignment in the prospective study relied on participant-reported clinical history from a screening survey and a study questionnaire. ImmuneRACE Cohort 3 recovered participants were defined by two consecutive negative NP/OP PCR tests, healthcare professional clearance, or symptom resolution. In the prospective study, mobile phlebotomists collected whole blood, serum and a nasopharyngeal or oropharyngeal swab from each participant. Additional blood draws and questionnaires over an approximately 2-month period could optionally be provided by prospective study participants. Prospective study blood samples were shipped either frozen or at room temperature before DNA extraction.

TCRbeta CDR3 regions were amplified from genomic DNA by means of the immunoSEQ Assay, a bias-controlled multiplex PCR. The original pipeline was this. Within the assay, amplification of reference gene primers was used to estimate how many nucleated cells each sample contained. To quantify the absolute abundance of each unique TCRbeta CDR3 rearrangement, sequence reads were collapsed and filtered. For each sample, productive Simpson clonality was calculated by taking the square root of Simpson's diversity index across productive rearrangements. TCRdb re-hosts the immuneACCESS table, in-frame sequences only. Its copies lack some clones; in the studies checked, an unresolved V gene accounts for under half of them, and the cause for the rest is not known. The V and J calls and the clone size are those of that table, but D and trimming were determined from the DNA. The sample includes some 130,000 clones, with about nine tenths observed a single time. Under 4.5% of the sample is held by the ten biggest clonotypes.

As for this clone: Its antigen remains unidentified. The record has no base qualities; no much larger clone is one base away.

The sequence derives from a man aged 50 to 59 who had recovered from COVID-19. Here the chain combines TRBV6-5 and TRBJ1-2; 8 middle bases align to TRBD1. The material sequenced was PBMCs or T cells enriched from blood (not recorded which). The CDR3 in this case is CATGATNYGYTF. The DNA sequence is TGTGCGACAGGGGCCACTAACTATGGCTACACCTTC.